The text below deals with one T cell receptor (beta chain). CDR3 length equals 14 residues. Germline V gene data show CDR1 as WSHSY and CDR2 as SAAADI. With 4 bases removed from V and 2 bases from J, the gap between germline ends came to 10 bases. This record comes from a study of OX40 agonist ivuxolimab in advanced cancers. Study context: Among those enrolled, mean age was about 62 years (range about 23 to 79) and about 82% were male.

TCRdb keeps only in-frame clones here, not all; method: immunoSEQ multiplex PCR. The data show more than 55,000 clones, under 85% seen once. This chain uses TRBV10-2 with TRBJ2-3, with D unresolved. The sequence was obtained from an adult with an advanced solid tumor such as melanoma, head and neck, liver or kidney cancer. Sequencing used CD4+ or CD8+ T cells sorted from blood, obtained in a trial of the OX40 agonist ivuxolimab. The CDR3 DNA reads TGCGCCAGCAGTGGGCCCGGGTCCACAGATACGCAGTATTTT. This gives the protein CASSGPGSTDTQYF.